The next 14 T cell receptor beta chains were all read from a single sample in a study of cytomegalovirus exposure and HLA in healthy donors. In the PCR, 60 Vbeta and 13 Jbeta primers were used. TCRdb's table, derived via immunoSEQ multiplex PCR, lists solely in-frame clones and lacks some. Of tens of thousands of clones listed, about 71% were seen once; the top ten hold approximately 7.8%. Specimen: PBMCs. All receptors derive from a man between 60 and 75 years old in good health and CMV-seropositive.

The V and J genes are TRBV7-9 and TRBJ2-3; TRBD2 aligns across 7 bases. This CDR3 is 15 amino acids long. The junction had 5 bases not matched to a gene; V was cut back by 3 bases and J by 2 bases. In germline, CDR1 is SEHNR, CDR2 FQNEAQ (reference sequence). The CDR3 sequence: CASSLGGGPTDTQYF. In nucleotides, the CDR3 is TGTGCCAGCAGCTTGGGCGGGGGACCCACAGATACGCAGTATTTT.

The chain recombines TRBV29-1 with TRBJ2-3, with 10 bases aligning to TRBD2. With V trimmed by 7 bases and J by 0 bases, 7 bases remained unmatched. CDR3 length: 15 amino acids. Germline V gene data show CDR1 as SQVTM and CDR2 as ANQGSEA. The CDR3 region has the DNA TGCAGCGCTTCCCGGACTAGCGGAAGCACAGATACGCAGTATTTT. The encoded protein is CSASRTSGSTDTQYF.

The chain links TRBV5-1 to TRBJ2-3, with 12 nucleotides matching TRBD2. The CDR3 is 16 amino acids. After removal of 0 bases from V and 4 bases from J, the junction contained 3 bases not matched to a gene. Germline V gene sequence: CDR1 SGHRS, CDR2 YFSETQ. CDR3 in DNA: TGCGCCAGCAGCTTGGTTACTAGCGGGGGGTCAGATACGCAGTATTTT. The encoded protein is CASSLVTSGGSDTQYF.

The CDR3 DNA reads as TGCGCCAGCAGCTTGGATATACGACAGCGAAACACCGGGGAGCTGTTTTTT. It codes for CASSLDIRQRNTGELFF. J is TRBJ2-2 and V is TRBV5-1; TRBD1 is a possible D gene (5 bases). Trimming stripped 0 bases from V and 2 bases from J, with 14 bases between. This CDR3 is built from 17 residues. Germline values: CDR1 SGHRS, CDR2 YFSETQ.

This chain links TRBV6-1 with TRBJ1-1, with 7 positions matching TRBD1. Trimming at V came to 7 bases and at J to 0 bases, leaving 8 bases not matched to a gene. Germline V gene sequence: CDR1 MNHNS, CDR2 SASEGT. CDR3 length: 15 amino acids. The CDR3 reads CASNLGQALNTEAFF. As DNA, the CDR3 is TGTGCCAGCAACCTAGGACAGGCGCTGAACACTGAAGCTTTCTTT.

This clone was counted only a few times. The chain is built from TRBV19 and TRBJ2-2; possibly TRBD2 for D (6 bases). The CDR3 totals 16 residues. Germline-derived CDR1 and CDR2 are LNHDA and SQIVND (reference sequence). The V and J ends lost 5 bases and 3 bases respectively, with 16 bases between them. This CDR3 is CASSPQGGIDTGELFF. The CDR3 coding sequence is TGTGCCAGTAGTCCCCAGGGAGGTATAGACACCGGGGAGCTGTTTTTT. The full variable domain, rest sourced from reference TRBV19 and TRBJ2-2, is DGGITQSPKYLFRKEGQNVTLSCEQNLNHDAMYWYRQDPGQGLRLIYYSQIVNDFQKGDIAEGYSVSREKKESFPLTVTSAQKNPTAFYLCASSPQGGIDTGELFFGEGSRLTVL.

The chain carries TRBV11-2 and TRBJ1-2, with 7 bases identical to TRBD1. The germline CDR1 and CDR2 sequences are SGHAT and FQNNGV. CDR3 length equals 15 residues. J lost 7 bases, V lost 0 bases, and 8 bases had no gene match. CDR3 amino acids: CASSLEGGQLRGYTF. In nucleotides, the CDR3 is TGTGCCAGCAGCTTAGAGGGGGGACAGCTCCGTGGCTACACCTTC.

The chain has TRBV13 and TRBJ2-3, with 10 bases identical to TRBD2. The V gene end was trimmed by 5 bases and the J gene end by 1 base; junction bases not matched to a gene: 9. The CDR3 has 17 residues. Per the germline V gene, CDR1 is PRHDT and CDR2 is FYEKMQ (reference sequence). CDR3: CASSHNRLAGGTDTQYF. CDR3 DNA: TGTGCCAGCAGCCACAACCGACTAGCGGGCGGCACAGATACGCAGTATTTT.

This clone was found a few times. The chain carries TRBV5-1 and TRBJ1-1, with 10 bases that match TRBD1. After removal of 3 bases from V and 1 base from J, the junction contained 9 bases not matched to a gene. In germline, CDR1 is SGHRS, CDR2 YFSETQ. The CDR3 spans 17 residues. DNA for the CDR3: TGCGCCAGCAGCTCAAGGGACAGGGGTGTCACGAACACTGAAGCTTTCTTT. This encodes CASSSRDRGVTNTEAFF.

This clone showed up just once. Sequence at one end of the junction differs from germline and may be a read error. The chain recombines TRBV5-6 with TRBJ2-3; D uncertain. The CDR3 extends over 13 amino acids. Germline CDR1 is SGHDT and CDR2 is YYEEEE. In DNA, the CDR3 is TGTGCCGGCAGCCCACAAGGCACAGATACGCAGTATTTT. Translated: CAGSPQGTDTQYF.

The J gene is TRBJ1-3, the V gene TRBV7-2; D call uncertain. In germline, CDR1 is SGHTA, CDR2 FQGNSA. V was clipped by 4 bases and J by 1 base, with 5 bases between them. The CDR3 has 13 amino acids. CDR3 residues: CASSSSSGNTIYF. CDR3 DNA sequence: TGTGCCAGCAGCTCGAGTTCTGGAAACACCATATATTTT. Complete variable domain (other parts from reference TRBV7-2 and TRBJ1-3): GAGVSQSPSNKVTEKGKDVELRCDPISGHTALYWYRQSLGQGLEFLIYFQGNSAPDKSGLPSDRFSAERTGGSVSTLTIQRTQQEDSAVYLCASSSSSGNTIYFGEGSWLTVV.

The rearrangement links TRBV6-5 to TRBJ2-1; 8 bases line up with TRBD2. The ends lost 2 bases at V and 0 bases at J; junction bases unmatched: 3. The CDR3 covers 16 residues. Germline V gene lookup returns CDR1 MNHEY and CDR2 SVGAGI. The CDR3 loop reads CASSYRGGSSYNEQFF. As DNA, the CDR3 is TGTGCCAGCAGTTACCGGGGGGGGAGCTCCTACAATGAGCAGTTCTTC.

The sample holds a few counts of this clone. The V call is TRBV27, the J call TRBJ2-7; 9 positions match TRBD2. Germline CDR1 and CDR2: MNHEY and SMNVEV (reference sequence). V shed 4 bases, J shed 4 bases, and the junction held 11 bases outside the gene matches. CDR3 length: 16 residues. The chain's CDR3 is CASSSLASGVLYEQYF. The CDR3 DNA follows: TGTGCCAGCAGTTCCCTGGCTAGCGGGGTACTATACGAGCAGTACTTC.

The rearrangement joins TRBV6-1 to TRBJ1-2, with D tentatively TRBD1 (6 bases). Germline values: CDR1 MNHNS, CDR2 SASEGT. CDR3 length equals 16 residues. The V end lost 2 bases, the J end lost 3 bases, and 16 bases lay between the germline ends. The chain's CDR3 is CASSEYPLRQDYGYTF. The CDR3 DNA sequence: TGTGCCAGCAGTGAATACCCCCTTCGACAGGACTATGGCTACACCTTC.